The entry below describes one TCR beta chain. This clone was seen a few times. Its antigen is currently not known. No clone much larger than this one lies a single base away; base qualities are absent. These data belong to a study of tumour-infiltrating T cells in Burkitt lymphoma (dated by TCRdb to the early 2020s). The study in broad terms: All epidemiological subtypes of Burkitt lymphoma were represented among the roughly 82 patients who made up the cohort. TCR repertoire data were compared against clinical outcome, and productive clonality predicted overall survival and progression-free survival independently of established prognostic factors such as age at diagnosis.

Library preparation used the immunoSEQ multiplex PCR assay. TCRdb carries this immuneACCESS record with in-frame sequences only. Its versions omit some clonotypes, under half of them owing to an unresolved V gene in the studies checked, with the rest unexplained. Here the sample has around 1,300 clones; roughly 14% occur a single time. Approximately 4.3% of the sample rests with the top ten. General findings and caveats noted by the study authors: Several public clonotypes shared across numerous Burkitt lymphoma patients were found, suggesting shared tumour neoantigen selection absent from diffuse large B-cell lymphoma.

V was cut back by 0 bases and J by 8 bases, leaving a gap of 12 bases between them. The CDR3 runs 15 amino acids, cysteine and phenylalanine included. The retained sequence is limited to the CDR3, 45 bases, with the frame set at the first base. In the germline V gene, CDR1 corresponds to SGHRS and CDR2 to YFSETQ. This receptor was obtained from a human donor with Burkitt lymphoma. Source material: tumor tissue. The rearranged chain carries TRBV5-1 and TRBJ1-6, and TRBD1 may be the D gene, going by 5 matching bases. The nucleotide sequence is given as TGCGCCAGCAGCTTGGCAGGGAGTAGCGATTCACCCCTCCACTTT. The resulting protein is CASSLAGSSDSPLHF.